Presented here are 21 T cell receptor beta chains from one specimen sequenced in a study of blood T cells in healthy people across ages (dated by TCRdb to between 2015 and 2016). Libraries were constructed by 5' RACE. Sequencing relied on an Illumina HiSeq 2500. A second PCR of about 7 to 12 cycles was run with a J-beta primer mix and a sample-barcoded 5' primer. The public reads were quality trimmed at Q25 with fastp and then assembled into clones with MiXCR by TCRdb, keeping productive beta chains. Each entry merges the rows of one CDR3 protein and shows their most common DNA and genes. Present in this sample are 650,000 to 800,000 distinct CDR3 sequences, 40% to 65% of which were seen just once. In total, the top ten clones hold roughly 13% of the sample. Sequences were obtained from blood. The receptors here all came from a woman over 75 in good health.

The V call is TRBV7-9, the J call TRBJ2-1; 8 positions match TRBD1. The V segment lost 4 bases and the J segment 0 bases; nucleotides outside the gene matches: 5. CDR1 is SEHNR and CDR2 is FQNEAQ in the germline V gene (reference sequence). The CDR3 sequence is 16 residues long. The CDR3 nucleotides are TGTGCCAGCAGCTCGGCAGGGGGCCTCTCCTACAATGAGCAGTTCTTC. It encodes CASSSAGGLSYNEQFF.

With regard to this clonotype: Germline and junction disagree at one end, which may indicate a read error. This chain uses TRBV7-3 with TRBJ2-3, with D tentatively TRBD1 (5 bases). Germline V gene lookup returns CDR1 SGHTA and CDR2 FQGTGA. The CDR3 covers 18 residues. The CDR3 region is CASSLTAPRGHAFDTRYF. CDR3 nucleotides: TGTGCCAGCAGCTTAACCGCTCCTCGAGGACACGCCTTTGATACGCGGTATTTT.

This rearrangement joins TRBV10-1 to TRBJ2-3; tentatively, D is TRBD1 (5 bases). CDR1 and CDR2 from the germline V gene are WNHNN and SYGVQD (reference sequence). This CDR3 spans 15 amino acids. Deletions cut 3 bases from V and 6 bases from J, with 16 bases between. CDR3 nucleotides: TGCGCCAGCAGTGATAGCCAGGGAAAGTTTGATACGCAGTATTTT. Protein sequence: CASSDSQGKFDTQYF.

For this clonotype: This may be a read error, as it is one base from a much larger clone. V and J are TRBV20-1 and TRBJ2-1; D uncertain. The J call is in doubt because the DNA end fits TRBJ2-7 better. The CDR3 is 12 amino acids. Germline V gene sequence: CDR1 DFQATT, CDR2 SNEGSKA (reference sequence). In DNA form, the CDR3 reads TGCAGTGCCCCCACAACATACAATGAGCAGTACTTC. Translated: CSAPTTYNEQYF.

Only a few counts were recorded for this clonotype. CDR3 region: CASSFPRGTQETQYF. CDR3 nucleotides: TGTGCCAGCAGCTTTCCCAGAGGGACCCAAGAGACCCAGTACTTC. The chain is built from TRBV7-9 and TRBJ2-5; D is perhaps TRBD1 or TRBD2 (5 bases each). Trimming took 3 bases from V and 1 from J, leaving 12 bases between them. Germline CDR1 SEHNR, CDR2 FQNEAQ (reference sequence). This CDR3 spans 15 amino acids.

This clonotype was seen more than once but under ten times. This sequence may be a read error, since a much larger clone differs from it by one base. V and J are TRBV10-3 and TRBJ2-7; D uncertain. The CDR3 runs to 11 residues. The germline V gene has CDR1 ENHRY and CDR2 SYGVKD. CDR3 amino acids: CASSVLNEQYF. The CDR3 DNA reads as TGTGCCAGCAGTGTTCTTAACGAGCAGTACTTC.

This clonotype appeared many times. J is TRBJ2-3 and V is TRBV4-1; 10 bases map to TRBD1. The germline V gene has CDR1 MGHRA and CDR2 YSYEKL. This CDR3 is 16 amino acids long. J was trimmed by 1 base and V by 1 base; bases with no gene match: 2. DNA of the CDR3: TGCGCCAGCAGCCAAGCTGGGACAGGGGGCACAGATACGCAGTATTTT. Translating gives CASSQAGTGGTDTQYF.

This clonotype appeared a few times. V is TRBV9 and J is TRBJ2-1; D tentatively fits TRBD1 or TRBD2 (5 bases each). Germline V gene lookup returns CDR1 SGDLS and CDR2 YYNGEE. This CDR3 is 15 amino acids long. Trimming left V 4 bases short and J 2 bases short, with 13 bases between. CDR3 DNA sequence: TGTGCCAGCAGCCCGGGACGAGCGGCCTACAATGAGCAGTTCTTC. This gives the protein CASSPGRAAYNEQFF.

The chain has TRBV7-2 and TRBJ1-4, with D perhaps TRBD1 (5 bases). With 4 bases removed from V and 0 bases from J, the gap between germline ends came to 9 bases. CDR3 length equals 15 residues. The V gene's germline CDR1 is SGHTA and CDR2 FQGNSA. Here the CDR3 reads CASSSRGATNEKLFF. The CDR3 coding sequence is TGTGCCAGCAGCTCCCGGGGGGCAACTAATGAAAAACTGTTTTTT.

The J gene is TRBJ1-3, the V gene TRBV7-2, with D perhaps TRBD1 (5 bases). This CDR3 spans 16 amino acids. The V end was cut by 6 bases, the J end by 2 bases, with 17 bases between. Germline-derived CDR1 and CDR2 are SGHTA and FQGNSA. CDR3 bases: TGTGCCAGCAGATTGCGGGCCAGGGCTACTGGAAACACCATATATTTT. Amino acids: CASRLRARATGNTIYF.

This clonotype was observed at least ten times. The gene calls are TRBV7-2 and TRBJ2-5, with 7 bases fitting TRBD2. In germline, CDR1 is SGHTA, CDR2 FQGNSA. The CDR3 loop spans 13 amino acids. The V and J ends lost 5 bases and 4 bases, in that order; junction bases with no gene match: 4. CDR3 residues: CASSPGGTETQYF. In DNA, the CDR3 is TGTGCCAGCAGCCCCGGGGGGACAGAGACCCAGTACTTC.

In its sample, this clonotype was seen many times. The rearrangement links TRBV7-3 to TRBJ2-1, with 9 bases identical to TRBD2. The CDR3 has 15 amino acids. Trimming took 5 bases from V and 4 from J; bases not matched to a gene: 6. Germline CDR1 is SGHTA and CDR2 is FQGTGA. The CDR3 coding sequence is TGTGCCAGCAGCCCTAGCGGGAACGCGTACAATGAGCAGTTCTTC. Its protein product is CASSPSGNAYNEQFF.

The J gene is TRBJ2-5, the V gene TRBV10-2; 8 bases fit TRBD2. The germline gives CDR1 WSHSY, CDR2 SAAADI. The CDR3 is 17 amino acids. V was pared by 8 bases and J by 11 bases, with 25 bases of the junction left unmatched. The CDR3 coding sequence is TGCGCCAGCGGACCGGATAGCGGGATCCCCGCGGCCAATGAGCAGTACTTC. It yields the protein CASGPDSGIPAANEQYF.

Regarding this clonotype: An end of the junction does not agree with germline; a read error may underlie this. The chain employs TRBV11-2 and TRBJ2-1; D is tentatively TRBD1 or TRBD2 (6 bases each). The germline gives CDR1 SGHAT, CDR2 FQNNGV. The CDR3 runs to 16 residues. The chain's CDR3 is CASSSTRGRGLNGQFF. CDR3 sequence (DNA): TGTGCCAGCAGCTCCACGCGGGGCAGGGGCCTTAATGGGCAGTTCTTC.

The V call is TRBV6-5, the J call TRBJ1-5; maybe TRBD1 (5 bases). Germline V CDR1 and CDR2: MNHEY, SVGAGI. The CDR3 consists of 15 residues. The V and J ends lost 4 bases and 0 bases respectively, with 10 bases between them. The CDR3 bases are TGTGCCAGCAGTTCAGACAGATATAGCAATCAGCCCCAGCATTTT. Translated, it gives CASSSDRYSNQPQHF.

Turning to this clonotype: This may arise from a read error, as a much more abundant clone is one base away. The genes are TRBV24-1 and TRBJ2-3; TRBD1 aligns across 7 bases. With 3 bases clipped from V and 9 bases from J, the junction kept 11 bases outside the gene matches. Germline V gives CDR1 KGHDR, CDR2 SFDVKD. This CDR3 is 15 amino acids long. CDR3 bases: TGTGCCACCAGTGATGCGGACAGGTTTTTAGAGACGCAGTATTTT. Protein sequence: CATSDADRFLETQYF.

As regards this clonotype: At one of its ends the junction is not consistent with the germline gene, which may arise from a read error. The chain is built from TRBV27 and TRBJ2-3; 7 bases line up with TRBD2. Germline loops: CDR1 MNHEY, CDR2 SMNVEV (reference sequence). This CDR3 contains 14 residues. The CDR3 sequence: CASSLAARTETQYF. DNA for the CDR3: TGTGCCAGCAGTCTAGCGGCCCGCACAGAGACGCAGTATTTT.

This clonotype turned up a few times. The chain links TRBV18 to TRBJ1-4; a weak D match, TRBD1 (6 bases). Germline V gene lookup returns CDR1 KGHSH and CDR2 LQKENI. Trimming pared 6 bases from V and 8 bases from J, leaving 19 bases between. This CDR3 region has 15 residues. The chain's CDR3 is CASSSAGAQREKLFF. As DNA, the CDR3 is TGTGCCAGCTCGTCGGCAGGGGCTCAACGGGAAAAACTGTTTTTT.

This clonotype was seen at least ten times. V usage is TRBV7-9 and J usage is TRBJ2-6; 9 positions agree with TRBD1. The length of the CDR3 is 18 residues. The J segment lost 1 base and the V segment lost 11 bases, leaving 15 bases of the junction unmatched. Germline assignment: CDR1 SEHNR and CDR2 FQNEAQ (reference sequence). CDR3 protein: CAVPLTGGRRSGANVLTF. In DNA, the CDR3 is TGTGCCGTTCCCCTTACAGGGGGCCGAAGGTCTGGGGCCAACGTCCTGACTTTC.

This clonotype was counted ten times or more. The J gene is TRBJ2-1, the V gene TRBV7-9; possibly TRBD2 for D (5 bases). Germline V lookup: CDR1 SEHNR, CDR2 FQNEAQ (reference sequence). V was clipped by 5 bases and J by 9 bases, with 14 bases between them. CDR3 length: 13 amino acids. CDR3 nucleotides: TGTGCCAGCAGCCACGAGGGAAGGGCTGAGCAGTTCTTC. It encodes CASSHEGRAEQFF.

This clonotype has only one observation. J is TRBJ1-1 and V is TRBV27, with 7 positions matching TRBD1. There are 14 residues in the CDR3. From germline, CDR1 is MNHEY and CDR2 SMNVEV (reference sequence). Trimming cost V 6 bases and J 5 bases; bases outside gene matches: 9. This CDR3 is CASSKGQIGTEAFF. CDR3 nucleotide sequence: TGTGCCAGCAGCAAGGGACAGATCGGGACTGAAGCTTTCTTT.